This T cell receptor (beta chain) was sequenced in a study of blood T cells in healthy people across ages. Note on this clonotype: One junction end does not reproduce the germline sequence, and a read error may be involved.

Germline CDR1 reads MNHEY; CDR2 reads SVGAGI. The CDR3 sequence is 14 residues long. A second roughly 6 to 12 cycle PCR used barcoded and J-beta primers. TCRdb itself ran the 5' RACE reads through MiXCR, one entry per CDR3 protein. The sample lists 600,000 to 650,000 distinct CDR3 sequences, approximately 59% occurring once. The sample comprised blood. The chain employs TRBV6-5 and TRBJ2-1, with a tentative D call TRBD2 (6 bases). The source is a man in his sixties in good health. This CDR3 reads CASSDSGVYNEQFF. CDR3 bases: TGTGCCAGCAGTGACTCGGGGGTATACAATGAGCAGTTCTTC.